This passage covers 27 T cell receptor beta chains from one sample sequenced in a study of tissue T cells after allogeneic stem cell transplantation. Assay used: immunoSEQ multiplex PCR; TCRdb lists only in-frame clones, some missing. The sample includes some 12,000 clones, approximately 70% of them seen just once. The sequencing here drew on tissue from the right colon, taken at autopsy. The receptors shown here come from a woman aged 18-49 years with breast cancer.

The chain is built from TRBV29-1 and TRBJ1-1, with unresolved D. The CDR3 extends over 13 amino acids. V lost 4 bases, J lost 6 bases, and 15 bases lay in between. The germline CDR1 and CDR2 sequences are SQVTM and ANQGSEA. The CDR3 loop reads CSVGVAGTAEAFF. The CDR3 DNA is TGCAGCGTTGGGGTTGCGGGTACGGCTGAAGCTTTCTTT.

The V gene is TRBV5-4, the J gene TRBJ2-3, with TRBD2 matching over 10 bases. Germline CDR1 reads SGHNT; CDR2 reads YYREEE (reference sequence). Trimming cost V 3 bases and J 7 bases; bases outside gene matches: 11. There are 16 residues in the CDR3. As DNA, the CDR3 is TGTGCCAGCAGCTCTGAGCGGGGGGGAGACTCACATACGCAGTATTTT. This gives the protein CASSSERGGDSHTQYF.

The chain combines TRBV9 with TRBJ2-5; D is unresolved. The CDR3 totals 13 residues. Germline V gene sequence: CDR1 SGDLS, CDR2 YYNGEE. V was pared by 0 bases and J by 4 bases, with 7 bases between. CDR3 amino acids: CASSVDSRETQYF. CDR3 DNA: TGTGCCAGCAGCGTAGATTCTCGAGAGACCCAGTACTTC.

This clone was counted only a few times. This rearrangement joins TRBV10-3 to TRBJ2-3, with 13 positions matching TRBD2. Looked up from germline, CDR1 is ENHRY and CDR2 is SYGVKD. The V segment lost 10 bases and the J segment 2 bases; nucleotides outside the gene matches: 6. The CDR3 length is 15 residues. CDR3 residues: CATRTSGSDTDTQYF. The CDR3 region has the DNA TGTGCCACAAGGACTAGCGGGAGCGACACAGATACGCAGTATTTT.

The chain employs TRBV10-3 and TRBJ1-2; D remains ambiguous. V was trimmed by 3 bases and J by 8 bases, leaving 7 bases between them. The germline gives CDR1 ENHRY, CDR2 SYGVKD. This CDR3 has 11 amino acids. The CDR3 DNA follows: TGTGCCATCAGTGAAACGGTCGGCTACACCTTC. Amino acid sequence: CAISETVGYTF.

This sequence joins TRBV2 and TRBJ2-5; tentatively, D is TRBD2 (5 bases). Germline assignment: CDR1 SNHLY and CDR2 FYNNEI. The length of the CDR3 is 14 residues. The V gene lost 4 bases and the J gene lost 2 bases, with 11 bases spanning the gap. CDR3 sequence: CASSVFGGQETQYF. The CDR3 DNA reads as TGTGCCAGCAGTGTTTTCGGCGGGCAAGAGACCCAGTACTTC.

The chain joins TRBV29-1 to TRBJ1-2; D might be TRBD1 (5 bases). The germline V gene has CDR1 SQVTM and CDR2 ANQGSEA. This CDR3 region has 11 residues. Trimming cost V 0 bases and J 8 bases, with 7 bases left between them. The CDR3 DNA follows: TGCAGCGTTGAAGAAGGGGAGGGCTACACCTTC. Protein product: CSVEEGEGYTF.

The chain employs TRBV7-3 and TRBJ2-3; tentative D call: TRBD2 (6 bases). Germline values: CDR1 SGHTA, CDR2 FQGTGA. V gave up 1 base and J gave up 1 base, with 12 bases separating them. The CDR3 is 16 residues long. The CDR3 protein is CASSLNGRRGTDTQYF. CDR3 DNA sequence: TGTGCCAGCAGCTTAAACGGGAGAAGGGGCACAGATACGCAGTATTTT.

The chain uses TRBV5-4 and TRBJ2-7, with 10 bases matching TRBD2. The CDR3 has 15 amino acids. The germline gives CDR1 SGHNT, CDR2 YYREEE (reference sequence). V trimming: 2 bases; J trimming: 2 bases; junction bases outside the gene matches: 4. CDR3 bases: TGTGCCAGCAGCTTTAGGACTAGCGGTACCTACGAGCAGTACTTC. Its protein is CASSFRTSGTYEQYF.

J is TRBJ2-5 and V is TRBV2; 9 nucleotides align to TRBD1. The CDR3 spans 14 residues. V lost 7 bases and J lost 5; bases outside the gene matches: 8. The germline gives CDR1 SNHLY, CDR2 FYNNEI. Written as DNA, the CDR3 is TGTGCCAGCACCAGGGACAGGGAAGGGGAGACCCAGTACTTC. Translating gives CASTRDREGETQYF.

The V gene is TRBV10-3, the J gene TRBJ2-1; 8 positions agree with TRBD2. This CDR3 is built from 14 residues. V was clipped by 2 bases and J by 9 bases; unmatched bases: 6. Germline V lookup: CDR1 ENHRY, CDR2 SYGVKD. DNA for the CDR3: TGTGCCATCAGTGAGGGGGGACTAGAGAGTGAGCAGTTCTTC. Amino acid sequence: CAISEGGLESEQFF.

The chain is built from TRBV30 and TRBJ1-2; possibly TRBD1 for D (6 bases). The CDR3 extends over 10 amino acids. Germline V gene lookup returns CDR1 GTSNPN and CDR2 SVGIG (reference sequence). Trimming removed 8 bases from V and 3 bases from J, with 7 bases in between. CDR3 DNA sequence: TGTGCCCACAGGGACTATGGCTACACCTTC. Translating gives CAHRDYGYTF. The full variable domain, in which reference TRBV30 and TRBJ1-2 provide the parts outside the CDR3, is SQTIHQWPATLVQPVGSPLSLECTVEGTSNPNLYWYRQAAGRGLQLLFYSVGIGQISSEVPQNLSASRPQDRQFILSSKKLLLSDSGFYLCAHRDYGYTFGSGTRLTVV.

CDR3 region: CAWNRQNEKLFF. CDR3 coding DNA: TGTGCCTGGAATCGACAGAATGAAAAACTGTTTTTT. The chain couples TRBV30 to TRBJ1-4; TRBD1 is a possible D gene (5 bases). Trimming took 4 bases from V and 5 from J, leaving 8 bases between them. CDR3 size: 12 residues. Germline V gene sequence: CDR1 GTSNPN, CDR2 SVGIG (reference sequence).

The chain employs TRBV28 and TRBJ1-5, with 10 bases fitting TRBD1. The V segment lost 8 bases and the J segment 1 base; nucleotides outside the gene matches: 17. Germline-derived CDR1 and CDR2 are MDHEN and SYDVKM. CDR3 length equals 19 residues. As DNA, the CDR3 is TGTGCCAGCCAGGGGGGCGGGACAGGGGTATTCGGGAGCAATCAGCCCCAGCATTTT. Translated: CASQGGGTGVFGSNQPQHF.

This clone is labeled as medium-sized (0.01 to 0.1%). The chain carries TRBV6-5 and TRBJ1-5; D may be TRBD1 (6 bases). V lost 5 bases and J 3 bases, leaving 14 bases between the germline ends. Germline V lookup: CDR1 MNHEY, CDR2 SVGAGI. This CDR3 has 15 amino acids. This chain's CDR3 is CASSRSDSYNQPQHF. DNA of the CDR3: TGTGCCAGCAGTCGCTCGGACAGCTACAATCAGCCCCAGCATTTT.

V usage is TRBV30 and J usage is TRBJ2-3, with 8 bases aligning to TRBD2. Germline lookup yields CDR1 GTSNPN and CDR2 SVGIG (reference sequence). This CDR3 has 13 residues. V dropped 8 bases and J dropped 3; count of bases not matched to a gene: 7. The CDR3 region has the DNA TGTGCCCGAAGCGGGGGCCCAACAGATACGCAGTATTTT. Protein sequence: CARSGGPTDTQYF.

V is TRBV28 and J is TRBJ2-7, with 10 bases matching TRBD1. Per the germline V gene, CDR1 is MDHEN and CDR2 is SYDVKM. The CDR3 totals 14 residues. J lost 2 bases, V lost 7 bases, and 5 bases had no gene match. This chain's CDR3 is CASIRGTGAYEQYF. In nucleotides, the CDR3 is TGTGCCAGCATTCGGGGGACAGGGGCCTACGAGCAGTACTTC.

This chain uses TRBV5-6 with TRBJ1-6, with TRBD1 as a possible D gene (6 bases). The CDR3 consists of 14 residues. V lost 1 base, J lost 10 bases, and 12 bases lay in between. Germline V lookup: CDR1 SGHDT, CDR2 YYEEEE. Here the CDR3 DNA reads TGTGCCAGCAGCTTGCCGGACAGCGGATCACCCCTCCACTTT. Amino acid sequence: CASSLPDSGSPLHF.

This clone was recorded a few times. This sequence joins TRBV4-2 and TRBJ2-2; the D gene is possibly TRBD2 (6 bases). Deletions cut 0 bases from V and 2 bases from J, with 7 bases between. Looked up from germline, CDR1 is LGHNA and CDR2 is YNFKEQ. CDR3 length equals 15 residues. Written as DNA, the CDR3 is TGTGCCAGCAGCCAAGATGGGACTAACACCGGGGAGCTGTTTTTT. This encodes CASSQDGTNTGELFF.

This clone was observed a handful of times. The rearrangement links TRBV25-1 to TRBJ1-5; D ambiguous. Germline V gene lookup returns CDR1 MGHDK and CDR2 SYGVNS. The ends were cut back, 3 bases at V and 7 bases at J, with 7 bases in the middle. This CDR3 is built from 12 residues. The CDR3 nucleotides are TGTGCCAGCAGTGACGGCAGGCAGCCCCAGCATTTT. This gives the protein CASSDGRQPQHF.

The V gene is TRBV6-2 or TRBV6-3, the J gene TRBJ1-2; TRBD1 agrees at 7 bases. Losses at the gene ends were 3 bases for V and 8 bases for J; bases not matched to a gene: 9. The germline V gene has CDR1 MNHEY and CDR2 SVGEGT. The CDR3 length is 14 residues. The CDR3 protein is CASSYFGTEGGYTF. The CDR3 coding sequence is TGTGCCAGCAGTTATTTTGGGACAGAAGGCGGCTACACCTTC.

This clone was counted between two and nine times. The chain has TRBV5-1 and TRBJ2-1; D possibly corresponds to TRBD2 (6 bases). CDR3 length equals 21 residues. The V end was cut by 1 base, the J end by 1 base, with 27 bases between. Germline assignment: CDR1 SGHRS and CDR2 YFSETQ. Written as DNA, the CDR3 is TGCGCCAGCAGCTTGCGTCAAAGACTAGAGGGGTCCCCTTGGTCCTACAATGAGCAGTTCTTC. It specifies CASSLRQRLEGSPWSYNEQFF.

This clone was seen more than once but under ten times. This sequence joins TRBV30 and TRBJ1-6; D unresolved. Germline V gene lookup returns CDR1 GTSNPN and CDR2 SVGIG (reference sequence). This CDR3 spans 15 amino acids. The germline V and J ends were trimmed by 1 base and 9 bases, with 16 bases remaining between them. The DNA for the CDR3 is TGTGCCTGGAGTGCCTCCCCTAGGGCGGCTTCACCCCTCCACTTT. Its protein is CAWSASPRAASPLHF. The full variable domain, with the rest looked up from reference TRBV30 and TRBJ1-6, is SQTIHQWPATLVQPVGSPLSLECTVEGTSNPNLYWYRQAAGRGLQLLFYSVGIGQISSEVPQNLSASRPQDRQFILSSKKLLLSDSGFYLCAWSASPRAASPLHFGNGTRLTVT.

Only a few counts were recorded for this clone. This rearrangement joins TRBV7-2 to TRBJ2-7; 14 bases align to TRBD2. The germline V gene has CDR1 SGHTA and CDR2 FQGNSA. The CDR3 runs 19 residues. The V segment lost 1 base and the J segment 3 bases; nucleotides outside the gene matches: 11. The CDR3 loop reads CASSLGSGTSGGPFYEQYF. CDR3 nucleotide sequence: TGTGCCAGCAGCTTAGGCTCAGGGACTAGCGGGGGACCCTTCTACGAGCAGTACTTC.

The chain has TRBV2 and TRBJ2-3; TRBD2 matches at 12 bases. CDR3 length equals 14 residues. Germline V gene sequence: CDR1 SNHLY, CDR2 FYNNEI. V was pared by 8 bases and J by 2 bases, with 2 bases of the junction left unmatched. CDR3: CASGLAGITDTQYF. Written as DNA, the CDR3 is TGTGCCAGCGGACTAGCGGGAATCACAGATACGCAGTATTTT.

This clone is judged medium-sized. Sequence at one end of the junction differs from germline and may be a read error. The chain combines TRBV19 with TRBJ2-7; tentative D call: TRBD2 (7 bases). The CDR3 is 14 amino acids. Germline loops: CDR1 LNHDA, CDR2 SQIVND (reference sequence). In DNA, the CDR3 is TGTGCCAGTAGTATTTCGGGGGGCTCCCACGAGCAGTACTTC. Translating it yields CASSISGGSHEQYF.

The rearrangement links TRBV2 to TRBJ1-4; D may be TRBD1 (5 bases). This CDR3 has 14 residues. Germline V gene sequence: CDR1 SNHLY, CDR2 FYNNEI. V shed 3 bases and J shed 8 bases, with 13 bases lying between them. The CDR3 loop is CASSDRGVGEKLFF. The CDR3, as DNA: TGTGCCAGCAGTGATCGAGGGGTAGGGGAAAAACTGTTTTTT.